These 7 T cell receptor beta chains came from one sample sequenced in a study of blood T cell repertoires in COVID-19. Libraries were prepared by immunoSEQ multiplex PCR; TCRdb keeps only in-frame clonotypes and omits some of them. The sample consists of fewer than 250,000 clones, over 80% of them appearing once. The sample consisted of peripheral blood. These receptors all come from a man aged 25 to 45 with COVID-19, enrolled during active disease.

The chain employs TRBV4-3 and TRBJ2-3, with 7 positions matching TRBD1. Germline-derived CDR1 and CDR2 are LGHNA and YSLEER. This CDR3 region has 18 residues. The trim removed 2 bases at V and 5 bases at J, leaving 16 bases unmatched. The CDR3 region has the DNA TGCGCCAGCAGCCAACGCCTTCCGGCCATAGGGGGCAGAGATACGCAGTATTTT. Translation: CASSQRLPAIGGRDTQYF.

V and J are TRBV30 and TRBJ1-3; 9 nucleotides align to TRBD1. Unmatched junction bases numbered 6, after V lost 2 bases and J lost 4 bases. This CDR3 region has 15 residues. Germline values: CDR1 GTSNPN, CDR2 SVGIG (reference sequence). The CDR3 protein is CAWSLGQGVGNTIYF. In nucleotides, the CDR3 is TGTGCCTGGAGTTTGGGACAGGGAGTGGGAAACACCATATATTTT. The entire variable domain, with the rest obtained from reference TRBV30 and TRBJ1-3, is as follows: SQTIHQWPATLVQPVGSPLSLECTVEGTSNPNLYWYRQAAGRGLQLLFYSVGIGQISSEVPQNLSASRPQDRQFILSSKKLLLSDSGFYLCAWSLGQGVGNTIYFGEGSWLTVV.

This sequence joins TRBV7-2 and TRBJ2-1; TRBD2 aligns across 9 bases. V lost 5 bases and J lost 3; bases outside the gene matches: 5. The CDR3 has 15 amino acids. Germline CDR1 SGHTA, CDR2 FQGNSA. CDR3 sequence: CASSDSGRLYNEQFF. Written as DNA, the CDR3 is TGTGCCAGCAGCGATAGCGGGAGACTCTACAATGAGCAGTTCTTC.

The chain is built from TRBV9 and TRBJ2-5, with 8 bases fitting TRBD2. Per germline, CDR1 SGDLS and CDR2 YYNGEE. This CDR3 comprises 15 residues. V gave up 4 bases and J gave up 5 bases; unmatched junction bases: 10. CDR3 residues: CASSSRGGERETQYF. As DNA, the CDR3 is TGTGCCAGCAGCTCCCGGGGGGGGGAGAGGGAGACCCAGTACTTC.

The genes are TRBV7-2 and TRBJ1-1; D remains unclear. V lost 6 bases and J lost 5, with 13 bases in between. The CDR3 has 13 residues. The V gene's germline CDR1 is SGHTA and CDR2 FQGNSA. The CDR3 reads CASRQTGRTEAFF. The CDR3 DNA follows: TGTGCCAGCAGGCAAACGGGTAGGACTGAAGCTTTCTTT.

V usage is TRBV28 and J usage is TRBJ1-5; D may be TRBD1 (6 bases). V was clipped by 8 bases and J by 0 bases, with 11 bases between them. The CDR3 is made up of 14 amino acids. CDR1 is MDHEN, CDR2 SYDVKM, per germline. The CDR3 DNA reads as TGTGCCAGCTTGACAGGCTATAGCAATCAGCCCCAGCATTTT. Amino acid sequence: CASLTGYSNQPQHF.

The chain employs TRBV6-6 and TRBJ1-3; TRBD1 is a possible D gene (5 bases). Germline V gives CDR1 MNHNY, CDR2 SVGAGI (reference sequence). Trimming stripped 6 bases from V and 4 bases from J, with 13 bases between. This CDR3 spans 14 amino acids. The CDR3 region is CASSPGGTGNTIYF. For the CDR3, the DNA is TGTGCCAGCAGCCCCGGGGGTACGGGAAACACCATATATTTT.